Each of the 31 T cell receptor beta chains below was sequenced from the same sample in a study of blood T cell repertoires in COVID-19. Sequencing used immunoSEQ multiplex PCR; TCRdb keeps in-frame clones, though not all of them. The repertoire includes roughly 300,000 clones, approximately 83% of them detected once, and around 4.5% sits in the top ten. The material sequenced was PBMCs or T cells enriched from blood (not recorded which). These receptors were obtained from a woman aged 40 to 49 with acute COVID-19.

The chain is built from TRBV5-1 and TRBJ1-1; 9 nucleotides align to TRBD1. Unmatched junction bases numbered 5, after V lost 1 base and J lost 1 base. Germline lookup yields CDR1 SGHRS and CDR2 YFSETQ. The CDR3 has 16 amino acids. DNA of the CDR3: TGCGCCAGCAGCTTGTCCCCGGGACAGGGGAACACTGAAGCTTTCTTT. Encoded protein: CASSLSPGQGNTEAFF.

This rearrangement joins TRBV6-2 or TRBV6-3 to TRBJ1-3, with a tentative D call TRBD1 (6 bases). V lost 2 bases and J lost 0, with 8 bases in between. Germline-derived CDR1 and CDR2 are MNHEY and SVGEGT. This CDR3 spans 15 amino acids. This chain's CDR3 is CASSYAGDSGNTIYF. DNA for the CDR3: TGTGCCAGCAGTTACGCAGGGGACTCTGGAAACACCATATATTTT.

The chain couples TRBV4-1 to TRBJ1-1; TRBD1 matches at 8 bases. V was pared by 0 bases and J by 6 bases, with 3 bases of the junction left unmatched. The CDR3 runs 14 residues. The germline V gene encodes CDR1 MGHRA and CDR2 YSYEKL. This chain's CDR3 is CASSQERGQAEAFF. In nucleotides, the CDR3 is TGCGCCAGCAGCCAAGAGAGGGGACAGGCTGAAGCTTTCTTT.

The chain employs TRBV4-3 and TRBJ2-1; 11 bases match TRBD1. This CDR3 has 16 amino acids. V lost 0 bases to trimming and J lost 6 bases; unmatched junction nucleotides: 4. The V gene's germline CDR1 is LGHNA and CDR2 YSLEER. This chain's CDR3 is CASSQDPGQGVNEQFF. CDR3 DNA: TGCGCCAGCAGCCAAGACCCGGGACAGGGGGTCAATGAGCAGTTCTTC.

J is TRBJ2-5 and V is TRBV5-4; 16 nucleotides align to TRBD2. Looked up from germline, CDR1 is SGHNT and CDR2 is YYREEE (reference sequence). The V and J ends lost 4 bases and 5 bases, in that order; junction bases with no gene match: 8. The CDR3 consists of 17 residues. The CDR3 DNA follows: TGTGCCAGCAGCAGGGGACTAGCGGGGGGGCCGGGCGAGACCCAGTACTTC. Translating gives CASSRGLAGGPGETQYF.

This rearrangement joins TRBV18 to TRBJ1-5, with 8 nucleotides matching TRBD1. CDR1 is KGHSH, CDR2 LQKENI, per germline. This CDR3 is 14 amino acids long. Germline trimming cut 6 bases from V and 3 bases from J; bases unmatched to any gene: 4. The CDR3 protein is CASSTGGDNQPQHF. The DNA for the CDR3 is TGTGCCAGCTCTACAGGGGGGGACAATCAGCCCCAGCATTTT.

This clone was picked up a small number of times. This chain connects TRBV28 to TRBJ1-5; a weak D match, TRBD1 (5 bases). V lost 7 bases and J lost 0, with 16 bases in between. The CDR3 contains 16 residues. The germline V gene encodes CDR1 MDHEN and CDR2 SYDVKM. The CDR3 here is CASISGDPLSNQPQHF. CDR3 coding DNA: TGTGCCAGCATCTCGGGGGACCCTCTTAGCAATCAGCCCCAGCATTTT.

The chain joins TRBV7-3 to TRBJ2-2; 9 bases map to TRBD1. CDR3 size: 16 residues. In germline, CDR1 is SGHTA, CDR2 FQGTGA. With V trimmed by 2 bases and J by 4 bases, 5 bases remained unmatched. Here the CDR3 DNA reads TGTGCCAGCAGCTTAGCCCCGGGACAGGGCACCGGGGAGCTGTTTTTT. Protein sequence: CASSLAPGQGTGELFF.

V usage is TRBV11-3 and J usage is TRBJ2-7; 8 bases agree with TRBD1. The CDR3 consists of 15 residues. Looked up from germline, CDR1 is SGHNT and CDR2 is YENEEA. J lost 0 bases, V lost 5 bases, and 6 bases had no gene match. The CDR3 sequence: CASSLRTGSSYEQYF. CDR3 nucleotide sequence: TGTGCCAGCAGCCTTAGGACAGGGAGCTCCTACGAGCAGTACTTC.

The V and J genes are TRBV14 and TRBJ1-4; 9 bases fit TRBD1. Germline values: CDR1 SGHDN, CDR2 FVKESK. With V trimmed by 4 bases and J by 8 bases, 8 bases remained unmatched. The CDR3 has 15 residues. The CDR3 is CASSLTGGAGEKLFF. CDR3 bases: TGTGCCAGCAGCCTCACAGGGGGCGCGGGGGAAAAACTGTTTTTT.

The chain couples TRBV19 to TRBJ1-1; D unresolved. Looked up from germline, CDR1 is LNHDA and CDR2 is SQIVND (reference sequence). The V end lost 5 bases, the J end lost 5 bases, and 12 bases lay between the germline ends. CDR3 length equals 13 residues. CDR3 region: CASSDAERTEAFF. Here the CDR3 DNA reads TGTGCCAGTAGTGACGCTGAGCGGACTGAAGCTTTCTTT.

This chain links TRBV19 with TRBJ1-5, with D maybe TRBD1 (6 bases). Germline CDR1 and CDR2: LNHDA and SQIVND (reference sequence). This CDR3 contains 16 residues. V lost 5 bases, J lost 3 bases, and 17 bases lay in between. CDR3 sequence reads: CASSPGTRGFNQPQHF. The DNA of the CDR3 is TGTGCCAGTAGTCCGGGGACAAGGGGCTTCAATCAGCCCCAGCATTTT.

V gene TRBV6-5 combines with J gene TRBJ1-1, with D possibly matching TRBD1 (6 bases). V shed 6 bases and J shed 8 bases, with 19 bases lying between them. CDR1 MNHEY and CDR2 SVGAGI come from the germline V gene. This CDR3 has 14 amino acids. The CDR3: CASSGTLNDHEAFF. The DNA for the CDR3 is TGTGCCAGCAGCGGGACACTTAACGACCACGAAGCTTTCTTT.

J is TRBJ1-5 and V is TRBV28, with D tentatively TRBD1 (6 bases). The CDR3 length is 17 residues. Germline V gives CDR1 MDHEN, CDR2 SYDVKM. Deletions cut 7 bases from V and 0 bases from J, with 19 bases between. CDR3 coding DNA: TGTGCCAGCATGGGGGGAGGGGGGCTTTATAGCAATCAGCCCCAGCATTTT. Protein product: CASMGGGGLYSNQPQHF.

The chain links TRBV3-1 (or the pseudogene TRBV3-2) to TRBJ1-2; no reliable D call. The CDR3 sequence is 11 residues long. The germline gives CDR1 LGHDT, CDR2 YNNKEL (reference sequence). V was pared by 1 base and J by 6 bases, with 3 bases between. In DNA, the CDR3 is TGTGCCAGCAGCCAAGTAAATGGCTACACCTTC. As protein: CASSQVNGYTF.

V usage is TRBV3-1 (or the pseudogene TRBV3-2) and J usage is TRBJ2-2; tentatively, D is TRBD2 (6 bases). CDR1 and CDR2 (germline): LGHDT, YNNKEL (reference sequence). This CDR3 region has 16 residues. V lost 5 bases to trimming and J lost 3 bases, with 16 bases between them. The DNA for the CDR3 is TGTGCCAGCAGCGAAAGGAGGACTACCCACACCGGGGAGCTGTTTTTT. Residues: CASSERRTTHTGELFF.

The sample holds one count of this clone. The chain uses TRBV2 and TRBJ2-7; 10 bases align to TRBD2. CDR1 SNHLY and CDR2 FYNNEI come from the germline V gene. The J segment lost 3 bases and the V segment lost 2 bases, leaving 4 bases of the junction unmatched. The CDR3 runs 15 residues. CDR3 loop: CASSESGRALYEQYF. The CDR3 DNA reads TGTGCCAGCAGTGAAAGCGGGAGGGCCCTCTACGAGCAGTACTTC.

V and J are TRBV7-9 and TRBJ1-2; 7 bases are a match to TRBD1. Trimming took 5 bases from V and 6 from J; bases not matched to a gene: 3. The CDR3 is made up of 12 amino acids. CDR1 and CDR2 from the germline V gene are SEHNR and FQNEAQ (reference sequence). The CDR3 nucleotides read TGTGCCAGCAGCCCAGACAGGGATGGCTACACCTTC. It is translated as CASSPDRDGYTF. Complete variable domain (other parts from reference TRBV7-9 and TRBJ1-2): DTGVSQNPRHKITKRGQNVTFRCDPISEHNRLYWYRQTLGQGPEFLTYFQNEAQLEKSRLLSDRFSAERPKGSFSTLEIQRTEQGDSAMYLCASSPDRDGYTFGSGTRLTVV.

The V and J genes are TRBV6-2 or TRBV6-3 and TRBJ2-7; 8 nucleotides align to TRBD1. Looked up from germline, CDR1 is MNHEY and CDR2 is SVGEGT. This CDR3 contains 14 residues. With 3 bases clipped from V and 3 bases from J, the junction kept 4 bases outside the gene matches. CDR3 nucleotide sequence: TGTGCCAGCAGTTATCCAGGGGGCTTCTACGAGCAGTACTTC. It encodes CASSYPGGFYEQYF.

The chain recombines TRBV10-3 with TRBJ1-4, with a weak D call TRBD1 (6 bases). V lost 10 bases and J 7 bases, leaving 13 bases between the germline ends. The germline gives CDR1 ENHRY, CDR2 SYGVKD. This CDR3 is built from 12 residues. CDR3 region: CATMGRGEKLFF. In DNA, the CDR3 is TGTGCCACCATGGGCAGGGGTGAAAAACTGTTTTTT.

The V call is TRBV28, the J call TRBJ1-6; 7 bases align to TRBD1. Looked up from germline, CDR1 is MDHEN and CDR2 is SYDVKM. The CDR3 is made up of 18 amino acids. The trim removed 3 bases at V and 5 bases at J, leaving 13 bases unmatched. CDR3 residues: CASSFGGPWDRDNSPLHF. The CDR3 DNA follows: TGTGCCAGCAGTTTCGGGGGCCCTTGGGACAGAGATAATTCACCCCTCCACTTT.

The chain links TRBV7-9 to TRBJ2-7; unclear D gene. V shed 5 bases and J shed 3 bases, with 14 bases lying between them. The CDR3 contains 14 residues. Germline CDR1 SEHNR, CDR2 FQNEAQ (reference sequence). The DNA of the CDR3 is TGTGCCAGCAGCCCGGCTACAGAAGACTACGAGCAGTACTTC. As protein: CASSPATEDYEQYF.

The chain recombines TRBV5-1 with TRBJ2-7; possible D gene TRBD1, 5 bases. This CDR3 spans 14 amino acids. The ends were cut back, 1 base at V and 3 bases at J, with 11 bases in the middle. The germline V gene encodes CDR1 SGHRS and CDR2 YFSETQ. CDR3 protein: CASSLRGQGYEQYF. CDR3 nucleotide sequence: TGCGCCAGCAGCTTGAGGGGCCAGGGCTACGAGCAGTACTTC.

The chain carries TRBV13 and TRBJ2-5; TRBD1 is a possible D gene (7 bases). The CDR3 runs 14 residues. Per the germline V gene, CDR1 is PRHDT and CDR2 is FYEKMQ (reference sequence). Trimming left V 2 bases short and J 2 bases short, with 9 bases between. The CDR3 here is CASSLPGGQETQYF. CDR3 sequence (DNA): TGTGCCAGCAGCTTACCAGGGGGGCAAGAGACCCAGTACTTC.

This chain connects TRBV7-3 to TRBJ2-3; 11 bases line up with TRBD2. The CDR3 is made up of 15 amino acids. Germline loops: CDR1 SGHTA, CDR2 FQGTGA. V shed 4 bases and J 4 bases; nucleotides not matched to a gene: 4. In DNA form, the CDR3 reads TGTGCCAGCAGCTCCCGTAGCGGGGGGGCAGATACGCAGTATTTT. Protein product: CASSSRSGGADTQYF.

This chain joins TRBV25-1 and TRBJ2-7; no firm D call. The V end lost 1 base, the J end lost 0 bases, and 16 bases lay between the germline ends. The CDR3 contains 17 residues. CDR1 is MGHDK and CDR2 is SYGVNS in the germline V gene. CDR3 DNA sequence: TGTGCCAGCAGTGAATCTCTGGGTGGGCCCAGCTCCTACGAGCAGTACTTC. The encoded protein is CASSESLGGPSSYEQYF.

This chain links TRBV25-1 with TRBJ1-1, with 7 positions matching TRBD1. The CDR3 contains 13 residues. Germline V gene data show CDR1 as MGHDK and CDR2 as SYGVNS. J gave up 0 bases and V 6 bases, and 1 base lay outside the gene matches. As DNA, the CDR3 is TGTGCCAGCAGGGACAGGATGAACACTGAAGCTTTCTTT. This sequence encodes CASRDRMNTEAFF.

This sequence joins TRBV24-1 and TRBJ2-1, with TRBD2 matching over 8 bases. Looked up from germline, CDR1 is KGHDR and CDR2 is SFDVKD. The CDR3 extends over 16 amino acids. Losses at the gene ends were 5 bases for V and 3 bases for J; bases not matched to a gene: 8. This CDR3 is CATSGLVSGNYNEQFF. The CDR3 DNA is TGTGCCACCAGTGGCCTGGTTAGCGGGAACTACAATGAGCAGTTCTTC.

This clone was seen more than once but under ten times. The chain employs TRBV24-1 and TRBJ2-1; 7 bases match TRBD2. J lost 11 bases, V lost 9 bases, and 9 bases had no gene match. Looked up from germline, CDR1 is KGHDR and CDR2 is SFDVKD. This CDR3 has 12 amino acids. The CDR3 DNA reads as TGTGCCACCTCGGGAGGCGGTGGGAAGCAGTTCTTC. It encodes CATSGGGGKQFF.

CDR3 bases: TGTGCCAGTAGTAAAGCGGGAGTCGTCACAGATACGCAGTATTTT. This encodes CASSKAGVVTDTQYF. V is TRBV19 and J is TRBJ2-3; 8 bases fit TRBD2. The CDR3 loop spans 15 amino acids. The V segment lost 4 bases and the J segment 2 bases; nucleotides outside the gene matches: 5. CDR1 LNHDA and CDR2 SQIVND come from the germline V gene (reference sequence).

The chain joins TRBV9 to TRBJ2-1, with 7 positions matching TRBD2. The CDR3 sequence is 17 residues long. With 2 bases clipped from V and 2 bases from J, the junction kept 10 bases outside the gene matches. Germline values: CDR1 SGDLS, CDR2 YYNGEE. CDR3 coding DNA: TGTGCCAGCAGCGTCGGCTCGGAGACTAGCACCTACAATGAGCAGTTCTTC. This gives the protein CASSVGSETSTYNEQFF.